The following is a T cell receptor (beta chain) sequence with its context. Antigen: not known. The data stem from a study of cytomegalovirus exposure and HLA in healthy donors. Study outcomes and limitations: TCR beta sequences numbering under 20,000 were associated with HLA alleles at 0.05 false discovery rate in a later analysis. Some highly shared sequence variants likely arose as a pipeline artifact.

The germline V and J ends were trimmed by 4 bases and 2 bases, with 15 bases remaining between them. The V gene's germline CDR1 is SGHRS and CDR2 YFSETQ. The CDR3 sequence is 15 residues long. Primers: 60 Vbeta forward and 13 Jbeta reverse. As processed by the authors: A later analysis counted 65 million to 90 million unique TCR beta chains, around 12 million shared. Using immunoSEQ multiplex PCR, the repertoire was profiled, and TCRdb retains in-frame clones only, with some absent. V, J and clone size derive from that table, while D and trimming were established from the DNA sequence. The data show approximately 150,000 clones, with approximately 84% seen just once and 4.8% held by the top ten.

The TCR was taken from a girl aged 10-17 years in good health and CMV-seropositive. The V and J genes are TRBV5-1 and TRBJ1-1; TRBD1 might be the D (6 bases). Sequencing was performed on PBMCs. DNA for the CDR3: TGCGCCAGCAGCGCCCGGGACAATTATAACACTGAAGCTTTCTTT. Translated, it gives CASSARDNYNTEAFF.